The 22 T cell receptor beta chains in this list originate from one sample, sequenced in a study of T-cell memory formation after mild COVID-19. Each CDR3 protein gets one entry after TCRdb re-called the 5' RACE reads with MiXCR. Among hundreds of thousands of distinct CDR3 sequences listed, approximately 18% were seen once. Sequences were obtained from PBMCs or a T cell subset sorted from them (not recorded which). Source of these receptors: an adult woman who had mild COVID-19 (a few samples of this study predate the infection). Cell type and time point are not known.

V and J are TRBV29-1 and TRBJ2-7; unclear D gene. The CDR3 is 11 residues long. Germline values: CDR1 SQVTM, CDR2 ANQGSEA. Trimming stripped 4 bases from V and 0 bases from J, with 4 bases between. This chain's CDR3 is CSVGVSYEQYF. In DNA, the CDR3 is TGCAGCGTTGGGGTCTCCTACGAGCAGTACTTC.

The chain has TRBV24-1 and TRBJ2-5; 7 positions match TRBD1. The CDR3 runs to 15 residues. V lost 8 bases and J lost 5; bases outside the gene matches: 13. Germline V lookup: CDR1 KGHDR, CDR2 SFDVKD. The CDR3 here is CATTDGTASGETQYF. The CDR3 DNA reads TGTGCCACCACCGACGGGACAGCCTCTGGGGAGACCCAGTACTTC.

CDR3 coding DNA: TGTGCCACCAGTGATTTGACTAGCTTAAACCAAGAGACCCAGTACTTC. As protein: CATSDLTSLNQETQYF. The chain couples TRBV24-1 to TRBJ2-5, with TRBD2 as a possible D gene (6 bases). V lost 0 bases and J lost 0, with 10 bases in between. The CDR3 totals 16 residues. Germline CDR1 reads KGHDR; CDR2 reads SFDVKD.

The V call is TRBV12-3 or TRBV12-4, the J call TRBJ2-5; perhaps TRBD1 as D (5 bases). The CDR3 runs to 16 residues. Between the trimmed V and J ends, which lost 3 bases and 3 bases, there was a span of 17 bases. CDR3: CASSFPAEGAKETQYF. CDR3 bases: TGTGCCAGCAGTTTTCCCGCGGAAGGGGCCAAAGAGACCCAGTACTTC.

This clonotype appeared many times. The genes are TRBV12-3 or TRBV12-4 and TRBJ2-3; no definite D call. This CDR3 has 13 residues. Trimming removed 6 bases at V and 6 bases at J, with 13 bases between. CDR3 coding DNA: TGTGCCAGCAGCTACTGGGTGGGGGATACGCAGTATTTT. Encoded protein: CASSYWVGDTQYF.

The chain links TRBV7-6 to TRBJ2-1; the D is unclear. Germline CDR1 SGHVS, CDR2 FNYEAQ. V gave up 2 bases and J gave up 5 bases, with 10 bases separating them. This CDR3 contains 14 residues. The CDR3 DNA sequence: TGTGCCAGCAGCTTAACAATGGTCAACAATGAGCAGTTCTTC. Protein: CASSLTMVNNEQFF.

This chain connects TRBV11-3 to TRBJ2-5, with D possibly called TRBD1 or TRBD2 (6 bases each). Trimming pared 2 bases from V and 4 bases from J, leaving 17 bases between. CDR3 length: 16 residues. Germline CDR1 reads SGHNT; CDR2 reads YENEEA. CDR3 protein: CASSLSYRGRGETQYF. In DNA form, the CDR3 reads TGTGCCAGCAGCTTAAGTTATCGGGGGCGGGGAGAGACCCAGTACTTC.

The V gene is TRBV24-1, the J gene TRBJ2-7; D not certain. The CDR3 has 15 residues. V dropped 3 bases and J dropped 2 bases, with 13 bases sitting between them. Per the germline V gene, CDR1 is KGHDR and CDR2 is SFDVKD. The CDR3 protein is CATSDPGANPYEQYF. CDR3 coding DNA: TGTGCCACCAGTGATCCCGGTGCCAATCCCTACGAGCAGTACTTC.

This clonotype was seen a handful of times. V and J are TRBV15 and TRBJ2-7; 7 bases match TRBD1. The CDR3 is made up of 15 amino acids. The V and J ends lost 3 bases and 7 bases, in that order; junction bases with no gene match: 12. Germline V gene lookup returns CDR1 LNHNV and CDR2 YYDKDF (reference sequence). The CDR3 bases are TGTGCCACCAGCAGGCTTAAGACAGGGCCTTTGGAGCAGTACTTC. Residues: CATSRLKTGPLEQYF.

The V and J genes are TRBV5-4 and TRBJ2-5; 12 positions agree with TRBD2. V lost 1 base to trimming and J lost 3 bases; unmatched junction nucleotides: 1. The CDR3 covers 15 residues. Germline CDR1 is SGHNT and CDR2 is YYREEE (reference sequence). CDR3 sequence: CASSLSSGREETQYF. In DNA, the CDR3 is TGTGCCAGCAGCTTGTCTAGCGGGAGGGAAGAGACCCAGTACTTC.

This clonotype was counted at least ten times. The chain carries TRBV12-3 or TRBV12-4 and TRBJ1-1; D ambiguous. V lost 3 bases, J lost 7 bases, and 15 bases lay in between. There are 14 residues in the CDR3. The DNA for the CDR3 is TGTGCCAGCAGTTTCTTACCGATGGAGCTTGAAGCTTTCTTT. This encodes CASSFLPMELEAFF.

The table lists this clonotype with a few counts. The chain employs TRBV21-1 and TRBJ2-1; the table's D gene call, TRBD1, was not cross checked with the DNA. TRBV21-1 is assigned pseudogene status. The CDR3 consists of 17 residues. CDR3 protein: CASIRAGVNASYNEQFF. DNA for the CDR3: TGTGCCAGTATCCGGGCGGGGGTCAACGCGTCCTACAATGAGCAGTTCTTC.

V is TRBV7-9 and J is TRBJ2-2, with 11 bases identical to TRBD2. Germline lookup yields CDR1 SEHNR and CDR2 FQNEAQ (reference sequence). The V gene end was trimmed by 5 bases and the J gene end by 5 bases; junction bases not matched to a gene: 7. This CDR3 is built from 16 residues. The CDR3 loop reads CASSIPTSGVTGELFF. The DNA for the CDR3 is TGTGCCAGCAGCATACCGACTAGCGGGGTGACCGGGGAGCTGTTTTTT.

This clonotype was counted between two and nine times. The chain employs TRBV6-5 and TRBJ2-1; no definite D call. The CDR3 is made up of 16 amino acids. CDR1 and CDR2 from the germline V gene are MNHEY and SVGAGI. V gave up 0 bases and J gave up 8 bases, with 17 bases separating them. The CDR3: CASSYSSRSEYDEQFF. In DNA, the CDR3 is TGTGCCAGCAGTTACTCGAGCAGGAGTGAGTACGATGAGCAGTTCTTC.

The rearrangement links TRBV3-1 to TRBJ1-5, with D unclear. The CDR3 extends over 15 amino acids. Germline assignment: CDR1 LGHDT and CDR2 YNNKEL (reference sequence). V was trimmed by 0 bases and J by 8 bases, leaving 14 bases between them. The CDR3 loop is CASSQDIAADEPQHF. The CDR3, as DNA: TGTGCCAGCAGCCAAGATATCGCTGCCGATGAGCCCCAGCATTTT.

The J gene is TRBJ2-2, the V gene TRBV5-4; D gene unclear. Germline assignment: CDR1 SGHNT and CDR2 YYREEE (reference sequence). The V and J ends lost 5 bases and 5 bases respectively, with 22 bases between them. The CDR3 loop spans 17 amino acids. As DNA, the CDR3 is TGTGCCAGCAGTCCGAACCCAGACGGGTCAGCAACCGGGGAGCTGTTTTTT. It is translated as CASSPNPDGSATGELFF.

For the CDR3, the DNA is TGTGCCACCAGTGATTCGACGGACAGGGTGAACACCGGGGAGCTGTTTTTT. Translation: CATSDSTDRVNTGELFF. This chain joins TRBV24-1 and TRBJ2-2, with 8 bases fitting TRBD1. The germline gives CDR1 KGHDR, CDR2 SFDVKD. This CDR3 region has 17 residues. Unmatched junction bases numbered 5, after V lost 2 bases and J lost 1 base.

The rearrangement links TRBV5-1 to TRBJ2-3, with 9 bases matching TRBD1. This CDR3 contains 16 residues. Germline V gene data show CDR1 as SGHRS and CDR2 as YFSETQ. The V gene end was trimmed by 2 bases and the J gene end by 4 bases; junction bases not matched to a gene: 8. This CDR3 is CASSFSGQGSADTQYF. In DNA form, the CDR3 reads TGCGCCAGCAGCTTCTCGGGACAGGGTAGTGCAGATACGCAGTATTTT.

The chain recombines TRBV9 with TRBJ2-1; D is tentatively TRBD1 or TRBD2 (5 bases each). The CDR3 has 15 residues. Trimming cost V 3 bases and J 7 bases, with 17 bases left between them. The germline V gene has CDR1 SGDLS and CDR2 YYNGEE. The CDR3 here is CASSAGPTLGNEQFF. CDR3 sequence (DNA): TGTGCCAGCAGCGCGGGACCAACCCTTGGGAATGAGCAGTTCTTC.

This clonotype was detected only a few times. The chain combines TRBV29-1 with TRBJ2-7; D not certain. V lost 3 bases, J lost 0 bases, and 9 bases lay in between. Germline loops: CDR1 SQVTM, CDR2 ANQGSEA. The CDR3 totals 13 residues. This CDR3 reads CSVEVANSYEQYF. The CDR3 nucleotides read TGCAGCGTTGAGGTTGCTAACTCCTACGAGCAGTACTTC.

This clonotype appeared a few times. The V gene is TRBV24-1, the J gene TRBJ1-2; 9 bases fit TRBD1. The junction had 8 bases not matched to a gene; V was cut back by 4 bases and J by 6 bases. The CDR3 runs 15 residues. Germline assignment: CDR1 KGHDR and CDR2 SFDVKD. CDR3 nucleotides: TGTGCCACCAGTGAGAGGGGACAGGGATTTAATGGCTACACCTTC. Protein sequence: CATSERGQGFNGYTF.

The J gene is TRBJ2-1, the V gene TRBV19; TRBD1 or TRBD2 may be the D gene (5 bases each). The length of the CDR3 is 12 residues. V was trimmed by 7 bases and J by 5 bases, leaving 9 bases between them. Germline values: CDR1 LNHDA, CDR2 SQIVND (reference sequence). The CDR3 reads CASKGPDNEQFF. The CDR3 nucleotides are TGTGCCAGTAAGGGACCAGACAATGAGCAGTTCTTC.